Below, one TCR beta chain is given with its context. Its antigen remains unidentified. Germline values: CDR1 SGHAT, CDR2 FQNNGV. Deletions cut 2 bases from V and 11 bases from J, with 18 bases between. CDR3 length: 15 amino acids. The data were obtained in a study of cytomegalovirus exposure and HLA in healthy donors. Overall study results and limits: Later analysis identified several of the most significant clusters that appeared linked to common viral pathogens. Indistinguishable V segments such as TRBV6-2 and TRBV6-3 were excluded. Associated with cytomegalovirus, according to the listing, were around 160 TCR beta chains. Analyzed later, association rates of TCRs varied across HLA loci, with DRB1 most and HLA-C fewest.

PCR involved 60 Vbeta and 13 Jbeta primers. Assay: immunoSEQ multiplex PCR; the TCRdb copy retains only in-frame clones and omits some. This sample has 80,000 to 90,000 clones; roughly 76% occur once, and the top ten carry 1.5% to 2%. The V gene is TRBV11-2, the J gene TRBJ1-4, with TRBD1 as a possible D gene (6 bases). The receptor comes from a woman younger than 45 in good health and CMV-seronegative. The sample taken for sequencing was PBMCs. For the CDR3, the DNA is TGTGCCAGCAGCTTACCCCCGGGGGGGCAGGGGAAACTGTTTTTT. Amino acid sequence: CASSLPPGGQGKLFF.